This TCR beta chain was found in a study of cytomegalovirus exposure and HLA in healthy donors. Study results and caveats: In a later analysis, V- and J-gene trimming of beta chains associated with a DCLRE1C missense variant, replicated independently.

Primers for the PCR totalled 60 Vbeta and 13 Jbeta. Measured with immunoSEQ multiplex PCR; TCRdb has only the in-frame clones, and not every one. Of approximately 190,000 clones listed, approximately 78% are singletons. Germline V gene data show CDR1 as LGHNA and CDR2 as YNFKEQ. CDR3 length: 19 residues. Trimming cost V 8 bases and J 2 bases; bases outside gene matches: 18. For this clone: The antigen remains unidentified.

V gene TRBV4-2 combines with J gene TRBJ2-1; 10 bases are a match to TRBD2. The sequenced material came from PBMCs. This TCR was sampled from a woman aged 50 to 60 in good health and CMV-seropositive. CDR3 amino acids: CASSRGGLAGVKTYNEQFF. The DNA for the CDR3 is TGTGCCAGCTCGCGAGGGGGGCTAGCGGGAGTTAAGACCTACAATGAGCAGTTCTTC.